The next 8 T cell receptor beta chains were all read from a single sample in a study of cytomegalovirus exposure and HLA in healthy donors (dated by TCRdb to the late 2010s). Receptors were amplified or captured by the immunoSEQ multiplex PCR assay. A mixture of 60 forward primers for TCR Vbeta segments and 13 reverse primers for TCR Jbeta segments was used in the multiplex PCR. Sourced from immuneACCESS, this table was stored by TCRdb with only in-frame sequences that have V and J called. A share of the clones is absent; for the studies checked, an unresolved V gene accounts for under half, and the remainder has no known explanation. Here the sample has over 100,000 clones; 60% to 80% occur a single time. The ten largest clones capture 1.3% to 1.5% of the sample. Source material: PBMCs. The receptors were gathered from a female donor in good health and CMV-seronegative.

A single count supports this clone. V gene TRBV6-5 combines with J gene TRBJ1-1, with TRBD1 as a possible D gene (5 bases). This CDR3 spans 15 amino acids. CDR1 MNHEY and CDR2 SVGAGI come from the germline V gene. V lost 0 bases and J 0 bases, leaving 8 bases between the germline ends. The CDR3 DNA reads as TGTGCCAGCAGTTACTCGAACAGGTTGAACACTGAAGCTTTCTTT. Residues: CASSYSNRLNTEAFF.

This clone was counted only a few times. V usage is TRBV12-5 and J usage is TRBJ1-1; 11 bases fit TRBD1. CDR1 LGHNT and CDR2 FRNRAP come from the germline V gene. The CDR3 length is 16 residues. Germline trimming cut 2 bases from V and 5 bases from J; bases unmatched to any gene: 7. This chain's CDR3 is CASGLSPDRGQTEAFF. Here the CDR3 DNA reads TGTGCTAGTGGTTTGTCCCCGGACAGGGGGCAGACTGAAGCTTTCTTT.

This chain links TRBV7-3 with TRBJ2-3; 12 nucleotides line up with TRBD1. The V and J ends lost 1 base and 5 bases, in that order; junction bases with no gene match: 4. From germline, CDR1 is SGHTA and CDR2 FQGTGA. This CDR3 is built from 16 residues. CDR3 region: CASSLIGDRGRDTQYF. CDR3 DNA: TGTGCCAGCAGCTTAATAGGGGACAGGGGGCGAGATACGCAGTATTTT.

The J gene is TRBJ1-1, the V gene TRBV27; the D gene is possibly TRBD1 (5 bases). The CDR3 is made up of 14 amino acids. V dropped 1 base and J dropped 1 base, with 7 bases sitting between them. Germline values: CDR1 MNHEY, CDR2 SMNVEV (reference sequence). In nucleotides, the CDR3 is TGTGCCAGCAGTTTATGGGGCGAGAACACTGAAGCTTTCTTT. Amino acids: CASSLWGENTEAFF.

V usage is TRBV4-1 and J usage is TRBJ1-4; 7 bases match TRBD1. V lost 4 bases and J lost 5; bases outside the gene matches: 7. The CDR3 sequence is 15 residues long. Germline CDR1 MGHRA, CDR2 YSYEKL. For the CDR3, the DNA is TGCGCCAGCAGCCGCCAGACAGGGAACAATGAAAAACTGTTTTTT. Its protein product is CASSRQTGNNEKLFF.

As concerns this clone: One end of the junction varies from germline; a read error may be responsible. V usage is TRBV7-9 and J usage is TRBJ2-7, with D possibly being TRBD2 (5 bases). Germline CDR1 and CDR2: SEHNR and FQNEAQ (reference sequence). CDR3 length equals 14 residues. CDR3 nucleotide sequence: TGTTCCAGCAGCTCCCAGGACTTGGCCTACGAGCAGTACTTC. Translated, it gives CSSSSQDLAYEQYF.

V is TRBV18 and J is TRBJ1-1, with 7 bases identical to TRBD1. CDR1 and CDR2 (germline): KGHSH, LQKENI. The CDR3 is 17 residues long. The J segment lost 6 bases and the V segment lost 5 bases, leaving 18 bases of the junction unmatched. The CDR3 spells CASSSLAQGIFLAEAFF. The CDR3 DNA follows: TGTGCCAGCTCATCCCTTGCACAGGGGATATTCCTAGCTGAAGCTTTCTTT.

This clone was recorded a few times. The chain has TRBV6-5 and TRBJ1-2; 10 bases match TRBD1. V trimming: 6 bases; J trimming: 8 bases; junction bases outside the gene matches: 6. Germline V CDR1 and CDR2: MNHEY, SVGAGI. CDR3 length: 13 amino acids. The CDR3: CASSRDRGLGYTF. CDR3 DNA: TGTGCCAGCAGCCGCGACAGGGGGCTAGGCTACACCTTC.